This section outlines one T cell receptor (beta chain) sequence together with its context. This entry comes from a study of identical twins. Per germline, CDR1 KGHDR and CDR2 SFDVKD. With 2 bases removed from V and 3 bases from J, the gap between germline ends came to 6 bases. The CDR3 consists of 13 residues. TCRdb reprocessed the 5' RACE reads with MiXCR, giving one entry per CDR3 protein. The table lists some 630,000 distinct CDR3 sequences, about 7.1% of them singletons, with around 1.6% in the top ten. These same data were also listed under a study on yellow fever vaccine responses in identical twins.

This clonotype originated in a woman younger than 30 in good health. This rearrangement joins TRBV24-1 to TRBJ1-2; D gene unclear. Specimen: PBMCs. CDR3 residues: CATSDYPDYGYTF. The CDR3 DNA follows: TGTGCCACCAGTGATTACCCAGACTATGGCTACACCTTC.